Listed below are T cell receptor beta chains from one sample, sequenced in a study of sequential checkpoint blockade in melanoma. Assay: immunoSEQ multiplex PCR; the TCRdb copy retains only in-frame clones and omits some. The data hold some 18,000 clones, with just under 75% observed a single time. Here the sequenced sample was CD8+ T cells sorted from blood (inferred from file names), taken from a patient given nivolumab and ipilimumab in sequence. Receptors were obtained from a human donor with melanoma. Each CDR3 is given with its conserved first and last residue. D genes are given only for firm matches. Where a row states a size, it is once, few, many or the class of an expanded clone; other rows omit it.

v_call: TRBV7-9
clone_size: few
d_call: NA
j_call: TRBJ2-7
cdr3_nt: TGTGCCAGCAGCCCCGGAACAGGGAGTTGGGAGCAGTACTTC
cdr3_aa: CASSPGTGSWEQYF

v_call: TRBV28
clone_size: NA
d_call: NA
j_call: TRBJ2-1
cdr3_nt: TGTGCCAGCAGTTTATACCCCAGTGGGGGGTTTCTTTACAATGAGCAGTTCTTC
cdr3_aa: CASSLYPSGGFLYNEQFF

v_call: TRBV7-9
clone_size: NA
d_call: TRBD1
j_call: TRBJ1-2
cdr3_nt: TGTGCCAGCAGCATCGGGACAGGGAAAGGCTACACCTTC
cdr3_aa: CASSIGTGKGYTF

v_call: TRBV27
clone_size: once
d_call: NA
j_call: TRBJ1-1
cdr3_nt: TGTGCCAGCAGTCTGACTTTGAACACTGAAGCTTTCTTT
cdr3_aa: CASSLTLNTEAFF

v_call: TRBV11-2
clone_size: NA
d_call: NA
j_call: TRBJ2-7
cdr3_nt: TGTGCCAGCAGCACTACTAGGGTTCCCTACGAGCAGTACTTC
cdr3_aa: CASSTTRVPYEQYF

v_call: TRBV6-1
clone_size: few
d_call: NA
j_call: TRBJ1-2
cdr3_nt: TGTGCCAGCAGTTCCAGCGGGGACGGAAACTATGGCTACACCTTC
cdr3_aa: CASSSSGDGNYGYTF

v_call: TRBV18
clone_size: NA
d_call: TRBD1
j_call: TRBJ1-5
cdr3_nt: TGTGCCAGCTCACCTCGGACAGGGGGCCTTGATAGCAATCAGCCCCAGCATTTT
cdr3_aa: CASSPRTGGLDSNQPQHF

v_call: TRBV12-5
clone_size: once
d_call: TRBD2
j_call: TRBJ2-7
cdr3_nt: TGTGCTAGTGGTTTTCCTCGGCGGGAGTACCCTTACGAGCAGTACTTC
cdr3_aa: CASGFPRREYPYEQYF

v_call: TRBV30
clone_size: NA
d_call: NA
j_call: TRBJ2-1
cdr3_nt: TGTGCCTGGAGTGTTAGGACAGTCCCTCAGTTCTTC
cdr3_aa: CAWSVRTVPQFF

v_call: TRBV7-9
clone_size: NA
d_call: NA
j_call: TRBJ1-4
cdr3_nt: TGTGCCACCTTGGCCTGGGAGAATGAAAAACTGTTTTTT
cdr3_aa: CATLAWENEKLFF

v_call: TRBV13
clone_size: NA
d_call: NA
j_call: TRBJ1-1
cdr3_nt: TGTGCCAGCAGCTTCCGGGATAGGAACACTGAAGCTTTCTTT
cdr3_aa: CASSFRDRNTEAFF

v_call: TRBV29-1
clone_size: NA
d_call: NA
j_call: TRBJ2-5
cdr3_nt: TGCAGCGTCTGGGAGGCCGAGACGGAGCAGTACTTC
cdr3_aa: CSVWEAETEQYF

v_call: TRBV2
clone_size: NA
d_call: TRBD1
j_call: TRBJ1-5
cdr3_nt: TGTGCCAGCAGTGATGACAGGGTGGCTCAGCCCCAGCATTTT
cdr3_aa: CASSDDRVAQPQHF

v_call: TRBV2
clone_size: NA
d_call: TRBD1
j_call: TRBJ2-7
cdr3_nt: TGTGCCAGCAGTGAAGCGCAAGGGGGCGTTTTTTCCGAGCAGTACTTC
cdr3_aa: CASSEAQGGVFSEQYF

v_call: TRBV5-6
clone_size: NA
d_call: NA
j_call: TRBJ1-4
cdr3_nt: TGTGCCAGCAGCTTGGGCTTTGGCAGTCATGAAAAACTGTTTTTT
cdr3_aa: CASSLGFGSHEKLFF

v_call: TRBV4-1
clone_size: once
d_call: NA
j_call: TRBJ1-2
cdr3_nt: TGCGCTAGCAGCCAAGATCCGTACAGCTCCTGGGGCTACACCTTC
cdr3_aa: CASSQDPYSSWGYTF

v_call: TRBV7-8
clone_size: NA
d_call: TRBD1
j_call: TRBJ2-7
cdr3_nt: TGTGCCAGCAGCTTCTCACCGCGGGACAGGGTCTCCTACGAGCAGTACTTC
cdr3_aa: CASSFSPRDRVSYEQYF

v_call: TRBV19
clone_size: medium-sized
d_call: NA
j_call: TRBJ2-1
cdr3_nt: TGTGCCAGTAGTACCCGACAGGCCACGGGTATCCCCGTCTTC
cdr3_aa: CASSTRQATGIPVF

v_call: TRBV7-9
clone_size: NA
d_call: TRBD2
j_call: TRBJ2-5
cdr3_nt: TGTGCCAGCAGCTTGGGGGAGGGACTAGGGACACAAGAGACCCAGTACTTC
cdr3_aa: CASSLGEGLGTQETQYF

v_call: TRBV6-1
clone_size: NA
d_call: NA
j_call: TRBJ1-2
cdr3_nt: TGTGCCAGCAGTGAAGCGGTCGGACGGCAGGGCTATGGCTACACCTTC
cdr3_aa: CASSEAVGRQGYGYTF

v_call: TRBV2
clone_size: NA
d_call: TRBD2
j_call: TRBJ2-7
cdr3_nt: TGTGCCAGCAGTGAATTTACTAGCGGGAGGTACGCCTACGAGCAGTACTTC
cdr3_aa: CASSEFTSGRYAYEQYF

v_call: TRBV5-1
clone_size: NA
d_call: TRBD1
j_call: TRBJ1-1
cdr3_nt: TGCGCCAGCAGTCCAGGGGGATCTGAAGCTTTCTTT
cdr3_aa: CASSPGGSEAFF

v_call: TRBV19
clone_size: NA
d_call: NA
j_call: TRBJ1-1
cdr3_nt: TGTGCCAGTAGTCTGCCCGGCGGCCCGAACACTGAAGCTTTCTTT
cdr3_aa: CASSLPGGPNTEAFF

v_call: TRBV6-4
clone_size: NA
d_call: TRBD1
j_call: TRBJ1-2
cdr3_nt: TGTGCCAGCAGTTGGGGGACAGGTCGGAACTATGGCTACACCTTC
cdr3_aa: CASSWGTGRNYGYTF